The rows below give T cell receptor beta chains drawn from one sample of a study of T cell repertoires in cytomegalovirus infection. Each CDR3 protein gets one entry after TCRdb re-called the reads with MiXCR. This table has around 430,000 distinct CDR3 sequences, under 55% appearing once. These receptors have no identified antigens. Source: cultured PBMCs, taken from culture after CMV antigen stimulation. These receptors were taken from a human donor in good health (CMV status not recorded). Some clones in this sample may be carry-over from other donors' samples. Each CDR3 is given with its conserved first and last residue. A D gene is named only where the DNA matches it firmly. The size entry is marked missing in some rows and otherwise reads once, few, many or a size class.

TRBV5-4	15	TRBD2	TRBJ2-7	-	CASSSGLAEGYEQYF	TGTGCCAGCAGCTCGGGACTAGCGGAGGGGTACGAGCAGTACTTC
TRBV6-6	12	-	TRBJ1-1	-	CASSYSGSEAFF	TGTGCCAGCAGTTACTCAGGGTCTGAAGCTTTCTTT
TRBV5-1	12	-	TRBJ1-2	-	CASSLDIGGYTF	TGCGCCAGCAGCTTGGACATCGGTGGCTACACCTTC
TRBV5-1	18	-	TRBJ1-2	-	CASSSRDSPPGTNYGYTF	TGCGCCAGCAGCTCACGCGATTCCCCGCCAGGGACTAACTATGGCTACACCTTC
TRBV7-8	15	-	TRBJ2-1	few	CASSSTDTEWNEQFF	TGTGCCAGCAGCTCCACGGATACGGAATGGAATGAGCAGTTCTTC
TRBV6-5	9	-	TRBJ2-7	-	CATARESGF	TGTGCCACGGCCCGGGAGAGCGGGTTC
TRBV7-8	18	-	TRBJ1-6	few	CASRSKRRRDTNHSPLHF	TGTGCCAGCAGGTCGAAACGACGCAGGGATACGAACCATTCACCCCTCCACTTT
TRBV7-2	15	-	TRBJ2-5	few	CASSLMLAKEETQYF	TGTGCCAGCAGCTTAATGTTAGCCAAAGAAGAGACCCAGTACTTC
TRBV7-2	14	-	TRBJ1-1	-	CASSFRKTNTEAFF	TGTGCCAGCAGCTTCCGCAAAACGAACACTGAAGCTTTCTTT
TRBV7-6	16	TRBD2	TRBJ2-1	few	CASSQGPSGGYNEQFF	TGTGCCAGCAGCCAAGGCCCTAGCGGCGGATACAATGAGCAGTTCTTC
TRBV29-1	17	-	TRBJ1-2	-	CSVGGSGPDQTNYGYTF	TGCAGCGTTGGTGGATCCGGGCCCGACCAAACGAACTATGGCTACACCTTC
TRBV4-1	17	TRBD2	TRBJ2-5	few	CASSQQVRTSGQETQYF	TGCGCCAGCAGCCAGCAAGTCAGGACTAGCGGGCAAGAGACCCAGTACTTC
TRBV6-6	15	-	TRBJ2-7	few	CASSYSNGPHYEQYF	TGTGCCAGCAGTTACTCGAACGGACCGCACTACGAGCAGTACTTC
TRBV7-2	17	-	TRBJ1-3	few	CASSLQGPTSAGNTIYF	TGTGCCAGCAGTCTTCAGGGGCCAACCTCGGCAGGAAACACCATATATTTT
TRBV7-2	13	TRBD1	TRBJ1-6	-	CAGRQGTNSPHHF	TGTGCCGGAAGACAGGGAACCAATTCACCCCACCACTTT
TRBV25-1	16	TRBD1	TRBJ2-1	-	CASTASPGQGGHEQFF	TGTGCCAGCACCGCTTCGCCGGGACAGGGGGGTCATGAGCAGTTCTTC
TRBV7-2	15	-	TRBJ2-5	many	CASSSLGTRRETQYF	TGTGCCAGCAGCTCCCTCGGGACCCGCCGAGAGACCCAGTACTTC
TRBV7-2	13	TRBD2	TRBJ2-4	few	CASSRERGAPEYF	TGTGCCAGCAGCCGGGAGCGGGGGGCCCCCGAGTACTTC
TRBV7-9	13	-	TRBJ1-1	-	CASSFLTNTEAFF	TGTGCCAGCAGCTTTCTAACGAACACTGAAGCTTTCTTT
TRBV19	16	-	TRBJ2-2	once	CASSMGAGHNTGELFF	TGTGCCAGTAGTATGGGAGCGGGACACAACACCGGGGAGCTGTTTTTT
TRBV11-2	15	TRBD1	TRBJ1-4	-	CASSDGQGGWEKLFF	TGTGCCAGCAGCGACGGACAGGGGGGGTGGGAAAAACTGTTTTTT
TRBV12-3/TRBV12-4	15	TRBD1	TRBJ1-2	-	CASSLVGGTGASYTF	TGTGCCAGCAGTTTAGTAGGTGGGACAGGGGCAAGCTACACCTTC
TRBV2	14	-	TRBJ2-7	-	CASSSRRVVYEQYF	TGTGCCAGCAGTTCCCGGAGGGTGGTCTACGAGCAGTACTTC
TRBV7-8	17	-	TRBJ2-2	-	CASSLRGSRSDTGELFF	TGTGCCAGCAGCTTGAGGGGCAGTAGGTCGGACACCGGGGAGCTGTTTTTT
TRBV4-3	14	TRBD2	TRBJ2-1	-	CASSHSSGNNEQFF	TGCGCCAGCAGCCATTCTAGCGGGAACAATGAGCAGTTCTTC
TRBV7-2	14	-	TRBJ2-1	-	CASSWGLSVSEQFF	TGTGCCAGCAGCTGGGGACTTAGCGTGAGTGAGCAGTTCTTC
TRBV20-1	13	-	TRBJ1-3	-	CSAPGSDGNTIYF	TGCAGTGCCCCCGGGTCAGACGGAAACACCATATATTTT
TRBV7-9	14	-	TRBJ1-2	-	CASSLAGRGHGYTF	TGTGCCAGCAGCTTAGCGGGCCGGGGTCATGGCTACACCTTC
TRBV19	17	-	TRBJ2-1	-	CASSMGFRRTAYNEQFF	TGTGCCAGTAGTATGGGATTTCGTCGGACAGCCTACAATGAGCAGTTCTTC
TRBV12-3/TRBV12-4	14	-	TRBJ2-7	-	CASRGTSLLNEQYF	TGTGCCAGCAGGGGGACAAGCCTTTTGAACGAGCAGTACTTC